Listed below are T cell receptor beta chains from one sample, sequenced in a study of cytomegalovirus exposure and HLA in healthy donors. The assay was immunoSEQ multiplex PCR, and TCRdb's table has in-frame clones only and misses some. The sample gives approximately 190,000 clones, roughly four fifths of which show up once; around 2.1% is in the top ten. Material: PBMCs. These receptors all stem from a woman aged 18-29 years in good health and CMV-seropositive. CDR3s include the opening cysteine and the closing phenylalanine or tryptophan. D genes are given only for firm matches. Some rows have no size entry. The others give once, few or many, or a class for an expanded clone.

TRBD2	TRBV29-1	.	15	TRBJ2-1	CSATFSSGEHNEQFF	TGCAGCGCAACTTTTTCTAGCGGTGAACACAATGAGCAGTTCTTC
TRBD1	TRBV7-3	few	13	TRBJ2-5	CASSGTGLETQYF	TGTGCCTCGTCCGGGACAGGGTTAGAGACCCAGTACTTC
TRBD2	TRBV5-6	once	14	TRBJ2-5	CASSPGTSWETQYF	TGTGCCAGCAGCCCGGGGACTAGCTGGGAGACCCAGTACTTC
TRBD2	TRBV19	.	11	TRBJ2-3	CASSERDTQYF	TGTGCCAGTAGTGAGCGGGACACGCAGTATTTT
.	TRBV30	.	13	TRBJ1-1	CAWSVSRDTAAFF	TGTGCCTGGAGTGTATCTCGGGACACCGCCGCTTTCTTT
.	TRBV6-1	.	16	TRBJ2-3	CASSEPGGRGTGTQYF	TGTGCCAGCAGTGAGCCCGGGGGGCGGGGGACGGGGACGCAGTATTTT
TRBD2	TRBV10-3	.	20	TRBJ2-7	CAISETAGLAGGPVNNEQYF	TGTGCCATCAGTGAGACGGCGGGCCTAGCGGGGGGGCCAGTAAACAACGAGCAGTACTTC
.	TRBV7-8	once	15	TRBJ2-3	CASSPLGGAGDTQYF	TGTGCCAGCAGCCCATTGGGGGGGGCGGGGGATACGCAGTATTTT
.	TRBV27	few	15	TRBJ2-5	CASSGFGTLEETQYF	TGTGCCAGCAGTGGTTTCGGGACACTCGAAGAGACCCAGTACTTC
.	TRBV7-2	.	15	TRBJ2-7	CASSLRLVNSYEQYF	TGTGCCAGCAGCCTCCGACTGGTAAACTCCTACGAGCAGTACTTC
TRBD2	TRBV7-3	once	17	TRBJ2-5	CASSPGLAGGLQETQYF	TGTGCCAGCAGCCCTGGACTAGCGGGGGGTCTCCAAGAGACCCAGTACTTC
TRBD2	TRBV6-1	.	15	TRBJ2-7	CASSDPEGLAGGSDF	TGTGCCAGCAGTGACCCGGAAGGACTAGCGGGGGGCTCCGACTTC
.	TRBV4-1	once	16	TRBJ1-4	CASSQDGGARDEKLFF	TGCGCCAGCAGCCAAGATGGGGGGGCGCGAGATGAAAAACTGTTTTTT
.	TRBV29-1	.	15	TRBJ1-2	CSVGGIGSYNYGYTF	TGCAGCGTTGGAGGTATAGGCAGCTATAACTATGGCTACACCTTC
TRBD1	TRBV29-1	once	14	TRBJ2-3	CSVEGDRELDTQYF	TGCAGCGTTGAAGGGGACAGGGAGTTGGATACGCAGTATTTT
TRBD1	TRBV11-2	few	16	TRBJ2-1	CASSLWAGGTHNEQFF	TGTGCCAGCAGCTTATGGGCAGGGGGCACCCACAATGAGCAGTTCTTC
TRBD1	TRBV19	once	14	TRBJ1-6	CASSNRQGNSPLHF	TGTGCCAGTAGTAATCGACAGGGCAATTCACCCCTCCACTTT
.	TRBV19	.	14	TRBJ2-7	CASSISWDTEGQYF	TGTGCCAGTAGTATATCGTGGGACACCGAGGGGCAGTACTTC
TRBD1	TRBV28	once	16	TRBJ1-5	CATPWTGLKFGQPQHF	TGTGCCACCCCGTGGACAGGTTTAAAGTTCGGTCAGCCCCAGCATTTT
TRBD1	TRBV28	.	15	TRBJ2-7	CASSPGQGLSYEQYF	TGTGCCAGCAGTCCGGGACAGGGATTATCCTACGAGCAGTACTTC
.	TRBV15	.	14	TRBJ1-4	CATSQYREEEKLFF	TGTGCCACCAGCCAGTATCGGGAGGAGGAAAAACTGTTTTTT
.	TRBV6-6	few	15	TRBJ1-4	CASSSDGSNNEKLFF	TGTGCCAGCAGTTCCGACGGGAGTAATAATGAAAAACTGTTTTTT
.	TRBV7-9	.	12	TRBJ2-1	CASSLLEGEQFF	TGTGCCAGCAGCTTACTAGAGGGTGAGCAGTTCTTC